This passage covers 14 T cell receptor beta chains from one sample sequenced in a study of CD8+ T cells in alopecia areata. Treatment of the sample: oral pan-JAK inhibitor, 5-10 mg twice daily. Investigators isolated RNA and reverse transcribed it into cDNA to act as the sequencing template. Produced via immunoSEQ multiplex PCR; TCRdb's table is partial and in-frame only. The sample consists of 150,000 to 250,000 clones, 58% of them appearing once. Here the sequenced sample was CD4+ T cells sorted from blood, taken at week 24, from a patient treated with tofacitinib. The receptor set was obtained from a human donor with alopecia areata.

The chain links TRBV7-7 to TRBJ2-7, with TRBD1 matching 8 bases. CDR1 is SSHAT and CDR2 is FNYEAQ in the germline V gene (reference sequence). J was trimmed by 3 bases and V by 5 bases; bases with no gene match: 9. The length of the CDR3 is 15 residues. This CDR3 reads CASSPLTGTGYEQYF. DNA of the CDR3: TGTGCCAGCAGCCCCTTGACAGGGACAGGCTACGAGCAGTACTTC.

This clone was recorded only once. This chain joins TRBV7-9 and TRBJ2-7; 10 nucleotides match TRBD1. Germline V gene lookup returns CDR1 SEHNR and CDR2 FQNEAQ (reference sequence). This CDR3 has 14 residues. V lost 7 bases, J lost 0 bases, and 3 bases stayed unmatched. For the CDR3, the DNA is TGTGCCAGCATCCGACAGGGGGCCTCCTACGAGCAGTACTTC. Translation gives CASIRQGASYEQYF. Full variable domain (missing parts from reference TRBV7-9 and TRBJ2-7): DTGVSQNPRHKITKRGQNVTFRCDPISEHNRLYWYRQTLGQGPEFLTYFQNEAQLEKSRLLSDRFSAERPKGSFSTLEIQRTEQGDSAMYLCASIRQGASYEQYFGPGTRLTVT.

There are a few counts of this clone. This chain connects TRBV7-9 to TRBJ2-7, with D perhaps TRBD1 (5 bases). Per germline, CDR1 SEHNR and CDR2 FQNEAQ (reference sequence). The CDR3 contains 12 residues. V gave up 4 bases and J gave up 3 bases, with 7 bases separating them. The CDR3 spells CASSSRDYEQYF. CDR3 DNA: TGTGCCAGCAGCTCCAGGGACTACGAGCAGTACTTC.

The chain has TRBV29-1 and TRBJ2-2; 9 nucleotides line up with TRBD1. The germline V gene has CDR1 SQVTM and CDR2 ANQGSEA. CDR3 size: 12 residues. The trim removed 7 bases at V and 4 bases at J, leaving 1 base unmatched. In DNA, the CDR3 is TGCAGCGCGACAGGGGGCACCGGGGAGCTGTTTTTT. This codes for CSATGGTGELFF.

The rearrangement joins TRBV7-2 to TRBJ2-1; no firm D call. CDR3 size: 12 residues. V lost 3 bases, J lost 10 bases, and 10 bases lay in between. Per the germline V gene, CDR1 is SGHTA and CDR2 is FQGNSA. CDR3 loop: CASSFPGREQFF. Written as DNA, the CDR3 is TGTGCCAGCAGCTTCCCGGGTCGGGAGCAGTTCTTC.

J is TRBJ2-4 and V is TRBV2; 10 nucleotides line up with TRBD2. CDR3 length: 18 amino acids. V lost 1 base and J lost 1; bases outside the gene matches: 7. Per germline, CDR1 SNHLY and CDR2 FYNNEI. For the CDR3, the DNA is TGTGCCAGCAGTGAAGTCCCTAGCGGGAGCGGGGCCAAAAACATTCAGTACTTC. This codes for CASSEVPSGSGAKNIQYF. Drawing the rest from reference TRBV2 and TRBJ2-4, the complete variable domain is EPEVTQTPSHQVTQMGQEVILRCVPISNHLYFYWYRQILGQKVEFLVSFYNNEISEKSEIFDDQFSVERPDGSNFTLKIRSTKLEDSAMYFCASSEVPSGSGAKNIQYFGAGTRLSVL.

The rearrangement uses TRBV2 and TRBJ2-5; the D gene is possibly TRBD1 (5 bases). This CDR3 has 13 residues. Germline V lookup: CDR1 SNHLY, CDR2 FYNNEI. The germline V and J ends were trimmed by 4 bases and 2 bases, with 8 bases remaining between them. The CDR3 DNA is TGTGCCAGCAGTGGACAGCTTCAAGAGACCCAGTACTTC. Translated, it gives CASSGQLQETQYF.

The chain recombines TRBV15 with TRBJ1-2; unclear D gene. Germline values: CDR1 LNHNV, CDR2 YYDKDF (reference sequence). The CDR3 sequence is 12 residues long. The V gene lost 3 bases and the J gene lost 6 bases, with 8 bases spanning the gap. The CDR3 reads CATSREGNGYTF. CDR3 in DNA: TGTGCCACCAGCAGGGAGGGTAATGGCTACACCTTC. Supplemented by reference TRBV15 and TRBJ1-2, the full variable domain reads DAMVIQNPRYQVTQFGKPVTLSCSQTLNHNVMYWYQQKSSQAPKLLFHYYDKDFNNEADTPDNFQSRRPNTSFCFLDIRSPGLGDTAMYLCATSREGNGYTFGSGTRLTVV.

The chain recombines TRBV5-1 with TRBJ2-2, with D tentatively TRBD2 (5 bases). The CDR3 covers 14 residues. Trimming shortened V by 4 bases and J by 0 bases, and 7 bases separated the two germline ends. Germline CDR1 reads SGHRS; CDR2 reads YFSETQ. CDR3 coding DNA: TGCGCCAGCAGCGAGGGCGCGAACACCGGGGAGCTGTTTTTT. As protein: CASSEGANTGELFF.

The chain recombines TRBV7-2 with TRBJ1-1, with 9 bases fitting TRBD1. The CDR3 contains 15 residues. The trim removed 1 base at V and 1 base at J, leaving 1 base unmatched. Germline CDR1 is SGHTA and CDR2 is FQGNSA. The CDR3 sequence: CASSLVGQGNTEAFF. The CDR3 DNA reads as TGTGCCAGCAGCTTAGTGGGACAGGGGAACACTGAAGCTTTCTTT.

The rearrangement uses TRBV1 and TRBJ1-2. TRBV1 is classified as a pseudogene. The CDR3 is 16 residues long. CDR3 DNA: TGCACCAGCAGCACCACCAGTTTGTGCGAGACCTATGGCTACACCTTC. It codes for CTSSTTSLCETYGYTF.

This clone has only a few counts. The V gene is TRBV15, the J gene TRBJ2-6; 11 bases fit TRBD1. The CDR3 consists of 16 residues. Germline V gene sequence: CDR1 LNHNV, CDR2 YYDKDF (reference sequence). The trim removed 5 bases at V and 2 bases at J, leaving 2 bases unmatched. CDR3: CATSEDRGPGANVLTF. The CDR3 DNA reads TGTGCCACCAGCGAGGACAGGGGGCCTGGGGCCAACGTCCTGACTTTC.

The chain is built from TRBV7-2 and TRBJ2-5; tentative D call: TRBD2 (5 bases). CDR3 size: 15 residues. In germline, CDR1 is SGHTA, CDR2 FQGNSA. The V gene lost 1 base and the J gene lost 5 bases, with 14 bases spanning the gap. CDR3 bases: TGTGCCAGCAGCTTAGAAGAGGGTCTTTATGAGACCCAGTACTTC. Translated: CASSLEEGLYETQYF.

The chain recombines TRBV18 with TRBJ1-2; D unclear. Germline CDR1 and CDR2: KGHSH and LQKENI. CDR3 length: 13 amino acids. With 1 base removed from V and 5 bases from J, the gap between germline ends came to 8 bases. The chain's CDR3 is CASSPQVDYGYTF. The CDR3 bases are TGTGCCAGCTCACCACAAGTAGATTATGGCTACACCTTC. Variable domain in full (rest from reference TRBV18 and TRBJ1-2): NAGVMQNPRHLVRRRGQEARLRCSPMKGHSHVYWYRQLPEEGLKFMVYLQKENIIDESGMPKERFSAEFPKEGPSILRIQQVVRGDSAAYFCASSPQVDYGYTFGSGTRLTVV.